Reported below is one T cell receptor beta chain. Its antigen is undetermined. It was with 60 Vbeta and 13 Jbeta primers that the PCR ran. The protocol was immunoSEQ multiplex PCR, while the TCRdb copy is restricted to in-frame clones and leaves out a portion. This sample has 150,000 to 200,000 clones, with under 80% found just once. This record belongs to a study of cytomegalovirus exposure and HLA in healthy donors. Findings and caveats of the study: What a later analysis showed was that several of the most significant clusters appeared linked to common viral pathogens. TCR beta chains associated with HLA were, in a later analysis, more clonally expanded than equally common others. Most TCR sequences showed up rarely, but some public TCRs showed up in many donors. A previous analysis found most TCR beta V segments productive roughly 87% or roughly 30% of the time.

The CDR3 has 15 amino acids. V was cut by 0 bases and J by 7 bases, with 13 bases left in between. From germline, CDR1 is MNHEY and CDR2 SVGAGI. This TCR was recovered from a middle-aged man in good health and CMV-seronegative. Sequencing was performed on PBMCs. The chain couples TRBV6-5 to TRBJ1-5, with TRBD1 as a possible D gene (5 bases). The CDR3 loop is CASSYSVRVKQPQHF. The CDR3 bases are TGTGCCAGCAGTTACTCGGTCAGGGTAAAGCAGCCCCAGCATTTT.